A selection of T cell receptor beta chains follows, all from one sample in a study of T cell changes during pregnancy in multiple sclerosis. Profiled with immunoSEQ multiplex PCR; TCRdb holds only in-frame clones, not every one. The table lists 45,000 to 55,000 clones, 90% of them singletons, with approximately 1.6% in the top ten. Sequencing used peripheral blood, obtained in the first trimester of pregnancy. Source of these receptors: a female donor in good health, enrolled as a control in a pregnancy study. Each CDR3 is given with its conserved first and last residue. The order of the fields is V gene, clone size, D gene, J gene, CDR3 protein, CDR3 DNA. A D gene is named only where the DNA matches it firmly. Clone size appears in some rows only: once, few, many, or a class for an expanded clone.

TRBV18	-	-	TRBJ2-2	CASSPMFPAVLNTGELFF	TGTGCCAGCTCACCAATGTTCCCAGCGGTTTTGAACACCGGGGAGCTGTTTTTT
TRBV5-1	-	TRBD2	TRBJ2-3	CASSIQGLAAPDTQYF	TGCGCCAGCAGCATTCAGGGTCTAGCGGCCCCAGATACGCAGTATTTT
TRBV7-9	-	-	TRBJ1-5	CASSLVPGVEGSNQPQHF	TGTGCCAGCAGCTTAGTACCCGGGGTTGAGGGAAGCAATCAGCCCCAGCATTTT
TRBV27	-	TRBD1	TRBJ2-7	CASSLSTGGLYEQYF	TGTGCCAGCAGTTTATCTACAGGGGGCCTCTACGAGCAGTACTTC
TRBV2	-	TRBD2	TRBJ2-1	CASRGTSGRIYEQFF	TGTGCCAGCAGGGGGACTAGCGGGAGGATCTATGAGCAGTTCTTC
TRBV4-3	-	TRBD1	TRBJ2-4	CASSQDDRGRRSDIQYF	TGCGCCAGCAGCCAAGATGACAGGGGGCGAAGATCGGACATTCAGTACTTC
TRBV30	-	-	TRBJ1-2	CAWSWGGRGQTGYTF	TGTGCCTGGAGCTGGGGGGGCAGGGGCCAAACGGGCTACACCTTC
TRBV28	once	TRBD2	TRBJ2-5	CASRGTSGETQYF	TGTGCCAGCAGGGGGACTAGCGGGGAGACCCAGTACTTC
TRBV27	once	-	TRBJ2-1	CASSSGGHNEQFF	TGTGCCAGCAGTTCTGGCGGTCACAATGAGCAGTTCTTC
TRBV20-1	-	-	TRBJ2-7	CSAKRSGEQYF	TGCAGTGCCAAACGGTCGGGCGAGCAGTACTTC
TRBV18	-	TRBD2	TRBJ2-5	CASSREGIATQYF	TGTGCCAGCTCACGGGAGGGGATTGCGACCCAGTACTTC
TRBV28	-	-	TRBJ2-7	CASSFWDGSSYEQYF	TGTGCCAGCAGTTTTTGGGATGGGAGCTCCTACGAGCAGTACTTC
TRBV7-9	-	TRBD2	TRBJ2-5	CASSATSGPQETQYF	TGTGCCAGCAGCGCCACTAGCGGGCCCCAAGAGACCCAGTACTTC
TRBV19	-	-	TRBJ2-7	CASSPGSGRSYEQYF	TGTGCCAGTAGTCCCGGGTCAGGGAGGTCCTACGAGCAGTACTTC
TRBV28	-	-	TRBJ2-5	CASSFRETQYF	TGTGCCAGCAGTTTTCGGGAGACCCAGTACTTC
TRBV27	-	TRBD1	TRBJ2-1	CASSQTQGNEQFF	TGTGCCAGCAGCCAGACACAGGGGAATGAGCAGTTCTTC
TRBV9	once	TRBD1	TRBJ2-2	CASSVGALGQGASPGELFF	TGTGCCAGCAGCGTGGGGGCCTTAGGACAGGGGGCATCTCCCGGGGAGCTGTTTTTT